This TCR beta chain was recorded in a study of cytomegalovirus exposure and HLA in healthy donors. As for the study in general: There were some 410 genotyped donors. Of these, about 81% fell in the genetic ancestry cluster associated with self-reported Caucasian donors. Study-wide findings and caveats: Trimming of TCR beta V- and J-genes showed a link, identified in a later analysis, to a missense DCLRE1C variant. About 87% or about 30% of the time was how often most TCR beta V segments were productive, according to an earlier analysis.

The CDR3 length is 13 residues. The germline CDR1 and CDR2 sequences are LNHDA and SQIVND (reference sequence). The PCR made use of 60 Vbeta and 13 Jbeta primers. The table came from immunoSEQ multiplex PCR; TCRdb's copy has only in-frame clones and leaves some out. The sample table includes more than 100,000 clones. Note on this clone: Antigen specificity is unknown. One end of the junction fails to match germline, which may point to a read error.

What was sequenced was PBMCs. This sequence originates from a man younger than 30 in good health and CMV-seronegative. This rearrangement joins TRBV19 to TRBJ2-7, with TRBD2 matching 9 bases. The CDR3 nucleotides are TGTGCAAGTAGGCGGGAGGGAACCTACGAGCAGTACTTC. It is translated as CASRREGTYEQYF.